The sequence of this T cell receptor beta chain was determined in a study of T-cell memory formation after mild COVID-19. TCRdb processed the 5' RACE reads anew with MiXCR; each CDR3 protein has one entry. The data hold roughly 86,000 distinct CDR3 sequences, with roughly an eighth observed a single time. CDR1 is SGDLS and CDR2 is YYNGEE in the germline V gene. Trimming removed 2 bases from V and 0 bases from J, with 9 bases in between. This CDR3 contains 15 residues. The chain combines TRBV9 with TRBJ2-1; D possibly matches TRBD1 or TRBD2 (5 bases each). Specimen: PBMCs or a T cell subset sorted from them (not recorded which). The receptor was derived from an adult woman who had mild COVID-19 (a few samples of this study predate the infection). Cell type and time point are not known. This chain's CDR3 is CASSVDTSSYNEQFF. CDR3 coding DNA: TGTGCCAGCAGCGTGGACACTAGCTCCTACAATGAGCAGTTCTTC.